This T cell receptor (beta chain) was profiled in a study of PD-L1 blockade in urothelial cancer. The wider study: The patients first took atezolizumab at some point between 2014 and 2015, receiving 1,200 mg intravenously every 3 weeks. Prior regimens of chemotherapy numbered 0 to 3 per patient.

The CDR3 is made up of 13 amino acids. Trimming pared 3 bases from V and 4 bases from J, leaving 7 bases between. Germline CDR1 is MNHEY and CDR2 is SMNVEV (reference sequence). Documented time point: pretreatment peripheral blood. The table came from immunoSEQ multiplex PCR; TCRdb's copy has only in-frame clones and leaves some out. The sample lists approximately 48,000 clones; less than 85% were seen once. This chain connects TRBV27 to TRBJ2-1; no clear D. Specimen: PBMCs, collected around atezolizumab (anti-PD-L1) treatment. This TCR came from a man aged 65 to 85 with urothelial cancer. CDR3 amino acids: CASSLAQYNEQFF. CDR3 nucleotide sequence: TGTGCCAGCAGTTTGGCACAATACAATGAGCAGTTCTTC.